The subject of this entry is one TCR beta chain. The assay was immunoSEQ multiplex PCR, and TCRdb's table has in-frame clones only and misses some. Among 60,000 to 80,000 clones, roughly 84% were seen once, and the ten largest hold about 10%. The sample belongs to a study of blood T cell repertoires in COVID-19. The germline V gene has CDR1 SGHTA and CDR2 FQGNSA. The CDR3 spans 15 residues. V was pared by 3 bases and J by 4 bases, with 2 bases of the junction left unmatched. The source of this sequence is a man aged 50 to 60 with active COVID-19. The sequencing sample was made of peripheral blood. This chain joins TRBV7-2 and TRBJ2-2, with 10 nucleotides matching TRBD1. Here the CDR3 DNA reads TGTGCCAGCAGCTTGCGGGACAGGGGCACCGGGGAGCTGTTTTTT. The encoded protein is CASSLRDRGTGELFF.